This is a list of T cell receptor beta chains from one sample in a study of CD8 T cells in Susac syndrome. One entry per CDR3 protein results from TCRdb running MiXCR on the immunoSEQ multiplex PCR reads. The sample lists tens of thousands of distinct CDR3 sequences, around 94% occurring once. Sequencing was performed on CD8+ T cells from PBMCs. The receptors were gathered from a human donor with Susac syndrome. The CDR3 runs from the conserved cysteine through the conserved F or W. Each record gives: D gene, V gene, clone size, J gene, CDR3 DNA, CDR3 protein. D genes are given only for firm matches. Not every row has a clone size; where given, it reads once, few, many or a size class.

D: .
V: TRBV7-7
size: .
J: TRBJ2-2
DNA: TGTGCCAGCAGCTCCTCACAGGAGATGAACACCGGGGAGCTGTTTTTT
CDR3: CASSSSQEMNTGELFF

D: .
V: TRBV2
size: .
J: TRBJ2-5
DNA: TGTGCCAGCAGTGAACCCGACGTCCAAGAGACCCAGTACTTC
CDR3: CASSEPDVQETQYF

D: TRBD1
V: TRBV18
size: .
J: TRBJ1-1
DNA: TGTGCCAGCTCACCGACAGGGTGGACTGAAGCTTTCTTT
CDR3: CASSPTGWTEAFF

D: TRBD2
V: TRBV15
size: .
J: TRBJ2-7
DNA: TGTGCCACCAGCAGCGAAGCGGGGGGCCCCTACGAGCAGTACTTC
CDR3: CATSSEAGGPYEQYF

D: .
V: TRBV7-9
size: .
J: TRBJ2-5
DNA: TGTGCCACTGGCGAAGAGGGCCCCACGCAAGAGACCCAGTACTTC
CDR3: CATGEEGPTQETQYF

D: .
V: TRBV25-1
size: once
J: TRBJ2-2
DNA: TGTGCCAGCAGTGGGGGGGACGCCTACGACACCGGGGAGCTGTTTTTT
CDR3: CASSGGDAYDTGELFF

D: .
V: TRBV4-3
size: once
J: TRBJ2-1
DNA: TGCGCCAGCAGCCAAGGATCAGCGGGCACATACAATGAGCAGTTCTTC
CDR3: CASSQGSAGTYNEQFF

D: .
V: TRBV19
size: .
J: TRBJ1-5
DNA: TGTGCCAGTAGTAGCTCCGGAAAGGGGAATCAGCCCCAGCATTTT
CDR3: CASSSSGKGNQPQHF

D: .
V: TRBV7-9
size: .
J: TRBJ1-2
DNA: TGTGCCAGCAGCTCTATTGTGAATGGCTACACCTTC
CDR3: CASSSIVNGYTF

D: .
V: TRBV15
size: .
J: TRBJ2-5
DNA: TGTGCCACCAGTGCCCACCAAGAGACCCAGTACTTC
CDR3: CATSAHQETQYF

D: .
V: TRBV24-1
size: .
J: TRBJ2-2
DNA: TGTGCCACCAGCCCCCGGTTTCAGGGTGACGGGGAGCTGTTTTTT
CDR3: CATSPRFQGDGELFF

D: .
V: TRBV24-1
size: once
J: TRBJ2-7
DNA: TGTGCCACCAGTGATTTCGGCAGCCAGGACGAGCAGTACTTC
CDR3: CATSDFGSQDEQYF

D: .
V: TRBV6-5
size: .
J: TRBJ2-1
DNA: TGTGCCAGCAGTTACCCGGGCGGTTCCAATGAGCAGTTCTTC
CDR3: CASSYPGGSNEQFF

D: .
V: TRBV19
size: .
J: TRBJ2-6
DNA: TGTGCCAGTAGTATTAGTGCTACGGGGGCCAACGTCCTGACTTTC
CDR3: CASSISATGANVLTF

D: .
V: TRBV6-6
size: medium-sized
J: TRBJ2-1
DNA: TGTGCCAGCAGGCCTACAGGGAACTCCTACAATGAGCAGTTCTTC
CDR3: CASRPTGNSYNEQFF

D: .
V: TRBV29-1
size: .
J: TRBJ2-5
DNA: TGCAGCGTTGAAGATCGTGGGCAGGTTGTGACCCAGTACTTC
CDR3: CSVEDRGQVVTQYF

D: .
V: TRBV27
size: once
J: TRBJ1-5
DNA: TGTGCCAGCAGTTTATCGGGCAGTCAGCCCCAGCATTTT
CDR3: CASSLSGSQPQHF

D: .
V: TRBV27
size: .
J: TRBJ2-7
DNA: TGTGCCAGCAGTTTAGTATCAGGGGTCTACGAGCAGTACTTC
CDR3: CASSLVSGVYEQYF

D: .
V: TRBV4-2
size: .
J: TRBJ1-1
DNA: TGTGCCAGCAGCCAAGTCCAGGGGAACACTGAAGCTTTCTTT
CDR3: CASSQVQGNTEAFF

D: .
V: TRBV7-2
size: .
J: TRBJ1-2
DNA: TGTGCCAGCAAGAGTCCGGGAAAAAATGGCTACACCTTC
CDR3: CASKSPGKNGYTF

D: TRBD1
V: TRBV29-1
size: .
J: TRBJ2-3
DNA: TGCAGCGTTTGGGCTGGACAGGCCCACACAGATACGCAGTATTTT
CDR3: CSVWAGQAHTDTQYF

D: .
V: TRBV4-3
size: .
J: TRBJ2-7
DNA: TGCGCCAGCAGCCAAGCTCTGGTCGGTCCAGGAGAGCAGTACTTC
CDR3: CASSQALVGPGEQYF

D: TRBD2
V: TRBV19
size: .
J: TRBJ2-2
DNA: TGTGCCAGTAGTATTTGGTATAGCGGGAGATCGGGCACCGGGGAGCTGTTTTTT
CDR3: CASSIWYSGRSGTGELFF

D: TRBD2
V: TRBV15
size: once
J: TRBJ2-1
DNA: TGTGCCACCAGCAGAGCGGGAGGAGGAGGGAATGAGCAGTTCTTC
CDR3: CATSRAGGGGNEQFF

D: TRBD1
V: TRBV15
size: .
J: TRBJ2-7
DNA: TGTGCCACCAGCAAGAACAGGGGTTACGAGCAGTACTTC
CDR3: CATSKNRGYEQYF

D: TRBD2
V: TRBV28
size: .
J: TRBJ2-1
DNA: TGTGCCAGCAGTTTGCGACTAGCGGGAGGGATGTTTCACAATGAGCAGTTCTTC
CDR3: CASSLRLAGGMFHNEQFF

D: .
V: TRBV29-1
size: .
J: TRBJ2-6
DNA: TGCAGCGTTGAAGAGGGGACCGGGGCCAACGTCCTGACTTTC
CDR3: CSVEEGTGANVLTF

D: TRBD1
V: TRBV19
size: .
J: TRBJ2-3
DNA: TGTGCCAGTAGAGAGTTGACAGGGGCTTTGACAGATACGCAGTATTTT
CDR3: CASRELTGALTDTQYF

D: .
V: TRBV13
size: .
J: TRBJ2-7
DNA: TGTGCCAGCAGCTTTCGGGAGACTGCCACCTACGAGCAGTACTTC
CDR3: CASSFRETATYEQYF

D: TRBD2
V: TRBV9
size: .
J: TRBJ2-5
DNA: TGTGCCAGCAGTCCTGAGTGGGGGAGGGCAATAGAGACCCAGTACTTC
CDR3: CASSPEWGRAIETQYF

D: .
V: TRBV19
size: .
J: TRBJ2-1
DNA: TGTGCCAGTAGTATAGTCGTGGACAATGAGCAGTTCTTC
CDR3: CASSIVVDNEQFF

D: .
V: TRBV6-5
size: .
J: TRBJ2-1
DNA: TGTGCCAGCAGTTACCTACAAAGTTTTCAGGGGGGGAGCAATGAGCAGTTCTTC
CDR3: CASSYLQSFQGGSNEQFF

D: .
V: TRBV29-1
size: .
J: TRBJ2-2
DNA: TGCAGCGTTGCAACAGGAGTAGACACCGGGGAGCTGTTTTTT
CDR3: CSVATGVDTGELFF

D: .
V: TRBV6-5
size: .
J: TRBJ2-3
DNA: TGTGCCAGCAGTTACTCCAGCTCTCCCCCAGATACGCAGTATTTT
CDR3: CASSYSSSPPDTQYF

D: .
V: TRBV5-6
size: .
J: TRBJ2-7
DNA: TGTGCCAGCAATAAGGAGATGGACTACGAGCAGTACTTC
CDR3: CASNKEMDYEQYF

D: TRBD2
V: TRBV28
size: .
J: TRBJ2-5
DNA: TGTGCCAGCAGACAAGGACTAGCGGGAGTAGAGACCCAGTACTTC
CDR3: CASRQGLAGVETQYF

D: TRBD1
V: TRBV24-1
size: .
J: TRBJ1-1
DNA: TGTGCCACCAGTGAGGGGACAGCCAACACTGAAGCTTTCTTT
CDR3: CATSEGTANTEAFF

D: .
V: TRBV28
size: .
J: TRBJ2-7
DNA: TGTGCCAGCAGTCCCCGTGGGGGGTCCTACGAGCAGTACTTC
CDR3: CASSPRGGSYEQYF

D: .
V: TRBV13
size: .
J: TRBJ2-7
DNA: TGTGCCAGCAGCTTAGACGGGAGCAACTACGAGCAGTACTTC
CDR3: CASSLDGSNYEQYF

D: .
V: TRBV28
size: .
J: TRBJ2-5
DNA: TGTGCCATCCAGGGGGGCGAAGAGACCCAGTACTTC
CDR3: CAIQGGEETQYF

D: .
V: TRBV7-8
size: .
J: TRBJ1-2
DNA: TGTGCCAGCAGGGGACCGTTCTATGGCTACACCTTC
CDR3: CASRGPFYGYTF

D: TRBD1
V: TRBV12-3/TRBV12-4
size: .
J: TRBJ2-1
DNA: TGTGCCAGCAGCCCTGGACAGGGATACTACAATGAGCAGTTCTTC
CDR3: CASSPGQGYYNEQFF

D: TRBD2
V: TRBV12-3/TRBV12-4
size: .
J: TRBJ2-5
DNA: TGTGCCAGCAGCCCGGGACTAGCGGGAGGAGAGGAGACCCAGTACTTC
CDR3: CASSPGLAGGEETQYF

D: TRBD1
V: TRBV4-1
size: .
J: TRBJ2-7
DNA: TGCGCCAGCAGCCAGATGACAGGGAGATCCTACGAGCAGTACTTC
CDR3: CASSQMTGRSYEQYF

D: .
V: TRBV20-1
size: .
J: TRBJ2-1
DNA: TGCAGTGCTAGATTTTCGGGGGATTACAATGAGCAGTTCTTC
CDR3: CSARFSGDYNEQFF

D: .
V: TRBV7-9
size: .
J: TRBJ1-2
DNA: TGTGCCAGCCTTCCTCCTCGGGGAGACTATGGCTACACCTTC
CDR3: CASLPPRGDYGYTF

D: .
V: TRBV12-5
size: .
J: TRBJ2-1
DNA: TGTGCTAGTGGTTTGGATGAGGGGTACAATGAGCAGTTCTTC
CDR3: CASGLDEGYNEQFF

D: .
V: TRBV12-3/TRBV12-4
size: .
J: TRBJ2-7
DNA: TGTGCCAGCAGCTTACTGGACAAGTCCTACGAGCAGTACTTC
CDR3: CASSLLDKSYEQYF

D: TRBD1
V: TRBV19
size: .
J: TRBJ2-3
DNA: TGTGCCAGTAGCCGACTCCGGGACAGGGACACAGATACGCAGTATTTT
CDR3: CASSRLRDRDTDTQYF

D: .
V: TRBV28
size: .
J: TRBJ1-4
DNA: TGTGCCAGCAGTTTACCAGGGACTGAAAAACTGTTTTTT
CDR3: CASSLPGTEKLFF

D: TRBD2
V: TRBV18
size: .
J: TRBJ2-7
DNA: TGTGCCAGCTCACCCTCCGGGACTAGCGGGGGGCTAGAGTACTTC
CDR3: CASSPSGTSGGLEYF

D: .
V: TRBV15
size: once
J: TRBJ1-6
DNA: TGTGCCACAAAAAAGGGCAGCTCCTATAATTCACCCCTCCACTTT
CDR3: CATKKGSSYNSPLHF

D: .
V: TRBV19
size: .
J: TRBJ1-1
DNA: TGTGCCAGTAGTCAGTCCTCCCCGAACACTGAAGCTTTCTTT
CDR3: CASSQSSPNTEAFF

D: .
V: TRBV29-1
size: .
J: TRBJ2-1
DNA: TGCAGCGTCCCAACTGAGGGGATTGAGCAGTTCTTC
CDR3: CSVPTEGIEQFF